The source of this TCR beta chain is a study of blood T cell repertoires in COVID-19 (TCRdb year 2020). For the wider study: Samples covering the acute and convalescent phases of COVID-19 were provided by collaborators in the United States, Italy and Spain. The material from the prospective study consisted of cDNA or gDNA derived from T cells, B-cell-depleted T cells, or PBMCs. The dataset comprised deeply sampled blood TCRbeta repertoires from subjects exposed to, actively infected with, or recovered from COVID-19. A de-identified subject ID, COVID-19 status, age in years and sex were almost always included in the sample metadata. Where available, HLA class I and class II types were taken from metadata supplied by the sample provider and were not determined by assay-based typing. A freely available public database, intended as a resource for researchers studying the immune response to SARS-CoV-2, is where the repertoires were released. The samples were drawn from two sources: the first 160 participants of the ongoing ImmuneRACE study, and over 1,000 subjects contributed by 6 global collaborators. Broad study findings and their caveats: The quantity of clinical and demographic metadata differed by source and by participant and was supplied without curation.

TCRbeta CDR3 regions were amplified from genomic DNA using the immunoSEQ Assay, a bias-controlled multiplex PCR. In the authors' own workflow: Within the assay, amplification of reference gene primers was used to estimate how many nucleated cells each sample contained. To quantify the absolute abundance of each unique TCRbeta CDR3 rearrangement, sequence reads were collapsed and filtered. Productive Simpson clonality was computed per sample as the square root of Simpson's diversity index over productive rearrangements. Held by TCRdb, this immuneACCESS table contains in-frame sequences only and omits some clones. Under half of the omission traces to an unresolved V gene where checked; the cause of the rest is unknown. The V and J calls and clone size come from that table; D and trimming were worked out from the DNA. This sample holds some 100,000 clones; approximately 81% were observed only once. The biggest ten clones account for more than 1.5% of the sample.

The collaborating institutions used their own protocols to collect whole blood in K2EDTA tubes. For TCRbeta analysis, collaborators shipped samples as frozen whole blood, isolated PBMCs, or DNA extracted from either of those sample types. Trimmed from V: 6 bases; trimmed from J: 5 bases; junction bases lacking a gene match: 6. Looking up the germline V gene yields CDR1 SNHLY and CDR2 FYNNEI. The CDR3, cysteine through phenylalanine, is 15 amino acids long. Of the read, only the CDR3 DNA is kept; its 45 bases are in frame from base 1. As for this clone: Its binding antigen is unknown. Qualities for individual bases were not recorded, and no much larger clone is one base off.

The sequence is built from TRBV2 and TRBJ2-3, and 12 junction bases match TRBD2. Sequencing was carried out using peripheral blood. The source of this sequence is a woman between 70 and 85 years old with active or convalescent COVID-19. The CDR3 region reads CASRALAGGGDTQYF. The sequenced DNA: TGTGCCAGCAGAGCCCTAGCGGGAGGGGGAGATACGCAGTATTTT.